Shown below are 2 T cell receptor beta chains from a single sample sequenced in a study of Ad26.COV2.S vaccination and SARS-CoV-2 variants. TCRdb's copy holds only in-frame clones and misses some; the assay was immunoSEQ multiplex PCR. The repertoire holds about 420,000 clones, with around 87% as singletons. The treatment denotes: some 20 received Ad26.COV2.S at low or high dose, single or two shots; about 5 received placebo; per-sample allocation not given. Day 63 after the first injection of vaccine or placebo was the sampling time. Specimen: peripheral blood, collected in a trial of Ad26.COV2.S vaccine versus placebo. These receptors all stem from a person aged 18-60 years who received the Ad26.COV2.S COVID-19 vaccine or a placebo.

In its sample, this clone was seen a few times. This chain links TRBV9 with TRBJ1-3; D gene uncertain. Germline V gene sequence: CDR1 SGDLS, CDR2 YYNGEE. CDR3 length equals 13 residues. The germline V and J ends were trimmed by 2 bases and 2 bases, with 5 bases remaining between them. CDR3 region: CASSVFTGNTIYF. CDR3 nucleotides: TGTGCCAGCAGCGTCTTTACTGGAAACACCATATATTTT.

This chain joins TRBV7-2 and TRBJ2-4, with D perhaps given as TRBD1 or TRBD2 (5 bases each). This CDR3 has 19 amino acids. The V gene lost 5 bases and the J gene lost 1 base, with 24 bases spanning the gap. Germline V gene lookup returns CDR1 SGHTA and CDR2 FQGNSA. DNA for the CDR3: TGTGCCAGCAGCCGCTCCAGTAGGGGCCCACTAGGGGCCAAAAACATTCAGTACTTC. Amino acid sequence: CASSRSSRGPLGAKNIQYF.